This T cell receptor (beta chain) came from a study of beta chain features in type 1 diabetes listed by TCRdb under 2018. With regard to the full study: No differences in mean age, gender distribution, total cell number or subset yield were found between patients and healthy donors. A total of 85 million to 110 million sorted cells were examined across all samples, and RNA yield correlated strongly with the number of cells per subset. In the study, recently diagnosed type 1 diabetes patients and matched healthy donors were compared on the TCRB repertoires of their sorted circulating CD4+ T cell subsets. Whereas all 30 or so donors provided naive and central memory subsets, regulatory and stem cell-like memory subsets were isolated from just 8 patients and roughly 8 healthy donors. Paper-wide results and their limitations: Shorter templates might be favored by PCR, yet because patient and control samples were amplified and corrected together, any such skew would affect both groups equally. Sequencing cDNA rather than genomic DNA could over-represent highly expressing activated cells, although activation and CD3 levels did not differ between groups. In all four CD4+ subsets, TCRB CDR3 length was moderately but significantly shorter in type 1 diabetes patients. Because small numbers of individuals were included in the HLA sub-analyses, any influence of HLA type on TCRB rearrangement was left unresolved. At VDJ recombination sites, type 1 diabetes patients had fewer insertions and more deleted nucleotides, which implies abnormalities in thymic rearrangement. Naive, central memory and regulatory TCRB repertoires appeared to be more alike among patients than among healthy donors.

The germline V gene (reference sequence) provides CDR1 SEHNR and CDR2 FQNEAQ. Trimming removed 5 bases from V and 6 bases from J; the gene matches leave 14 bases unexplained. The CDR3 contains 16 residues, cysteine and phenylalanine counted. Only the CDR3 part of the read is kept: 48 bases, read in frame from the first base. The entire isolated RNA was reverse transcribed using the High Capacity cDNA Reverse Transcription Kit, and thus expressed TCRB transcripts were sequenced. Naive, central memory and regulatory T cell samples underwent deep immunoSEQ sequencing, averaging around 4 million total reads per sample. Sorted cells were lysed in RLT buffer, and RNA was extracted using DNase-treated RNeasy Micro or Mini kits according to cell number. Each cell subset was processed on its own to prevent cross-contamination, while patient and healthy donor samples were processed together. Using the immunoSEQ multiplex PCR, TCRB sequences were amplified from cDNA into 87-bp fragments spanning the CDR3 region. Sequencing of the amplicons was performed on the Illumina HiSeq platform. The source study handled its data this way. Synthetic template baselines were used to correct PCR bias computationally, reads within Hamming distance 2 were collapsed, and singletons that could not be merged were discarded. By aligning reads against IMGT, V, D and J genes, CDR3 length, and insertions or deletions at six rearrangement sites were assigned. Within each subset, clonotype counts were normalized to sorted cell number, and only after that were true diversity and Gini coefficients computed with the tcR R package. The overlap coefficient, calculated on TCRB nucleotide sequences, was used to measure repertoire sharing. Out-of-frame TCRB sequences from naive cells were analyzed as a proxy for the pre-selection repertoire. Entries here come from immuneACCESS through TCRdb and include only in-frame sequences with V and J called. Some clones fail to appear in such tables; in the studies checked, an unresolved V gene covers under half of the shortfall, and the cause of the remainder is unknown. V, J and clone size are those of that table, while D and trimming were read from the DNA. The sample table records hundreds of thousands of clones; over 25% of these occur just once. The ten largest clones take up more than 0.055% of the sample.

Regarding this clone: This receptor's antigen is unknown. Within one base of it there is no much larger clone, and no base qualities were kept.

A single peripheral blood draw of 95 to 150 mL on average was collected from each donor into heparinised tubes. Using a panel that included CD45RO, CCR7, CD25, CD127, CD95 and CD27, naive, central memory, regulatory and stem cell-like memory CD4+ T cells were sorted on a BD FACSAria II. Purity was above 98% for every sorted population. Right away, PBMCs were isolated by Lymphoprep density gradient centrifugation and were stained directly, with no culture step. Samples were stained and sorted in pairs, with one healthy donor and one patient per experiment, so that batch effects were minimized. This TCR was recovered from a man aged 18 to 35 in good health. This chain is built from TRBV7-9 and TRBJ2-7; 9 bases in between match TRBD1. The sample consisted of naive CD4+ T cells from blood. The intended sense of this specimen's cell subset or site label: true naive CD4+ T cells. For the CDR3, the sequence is CASSPHRSTGGGEQYF. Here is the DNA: TGTGCCAGCAGCCCCCATAGATCTACAGGGGGCGGCGAGCAGTACTTC.